This T cell receptor (beta chain) originates from a study of T-cell memory formation after mild COVID-19. Study-level information: Largely donor-specific sequence clusters came from two donors.

Study-level results: CD4/CD8 balance characterized clones contracting day 15 to 85, and CD4+ skew characterized later expanders.

Details on this clonotype: Its antigen is unknown.

One entry per CDR3 protein results from TCRdb running MiXCR on the 5' RACE reads. The sample has about 140,000 distinct CDR3 sequences, less than 20% seen once. The CDR3 length is 11 residues. Germline-derived CDR1 and CDR2 are MDHEN and SYDVKM. V was shortened by 5 bases and J by 7 bases, with 8 bases between the two germline ends. What was sequenced was PBMCs or a T cell subset sorted from them (not recorded which). The chain joins TRBV28 to TRBJ1-2; D ambiguous. This clonotype originated in an adult woman who had mild COVID-19 (a few samples of this study predate the infection). Cell type and time point are not known. The CDR3 region has the DNA TGTGCCAGCAGTCTCACGACTGGCTACACCTTC. Amino acid sequence: CASSLTTGYTF.